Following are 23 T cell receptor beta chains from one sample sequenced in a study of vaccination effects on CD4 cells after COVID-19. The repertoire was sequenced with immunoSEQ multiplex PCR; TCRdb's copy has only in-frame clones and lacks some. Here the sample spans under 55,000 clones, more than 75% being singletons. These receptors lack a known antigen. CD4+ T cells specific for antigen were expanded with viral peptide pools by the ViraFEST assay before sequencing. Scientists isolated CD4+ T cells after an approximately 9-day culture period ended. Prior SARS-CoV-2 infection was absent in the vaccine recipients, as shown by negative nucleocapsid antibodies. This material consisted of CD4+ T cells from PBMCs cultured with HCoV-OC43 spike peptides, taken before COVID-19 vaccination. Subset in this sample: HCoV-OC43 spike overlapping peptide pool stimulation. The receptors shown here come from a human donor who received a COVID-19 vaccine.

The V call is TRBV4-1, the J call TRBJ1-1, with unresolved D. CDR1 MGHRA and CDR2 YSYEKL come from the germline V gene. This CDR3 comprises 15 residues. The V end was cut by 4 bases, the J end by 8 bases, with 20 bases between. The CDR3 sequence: CASSPEGGGLREAFF. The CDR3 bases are TGCGCCAGCAGCCCGGAGGGAGGAGGGCTGCGAGAAGCTTTCTTT.

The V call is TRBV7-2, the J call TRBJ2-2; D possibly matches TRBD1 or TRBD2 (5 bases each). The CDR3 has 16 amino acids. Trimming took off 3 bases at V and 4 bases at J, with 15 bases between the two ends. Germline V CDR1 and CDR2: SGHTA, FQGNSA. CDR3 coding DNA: TGTGCCAGCAGCTTCGAGGGGCTGATCTCCACCGGGGAGCTGTTTTTT. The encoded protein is CASSFEGLISTGELFF.

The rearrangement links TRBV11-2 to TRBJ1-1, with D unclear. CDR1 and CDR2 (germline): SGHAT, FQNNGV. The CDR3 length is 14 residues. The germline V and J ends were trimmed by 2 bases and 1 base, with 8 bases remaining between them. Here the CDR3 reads CASSLSQSNTEAFF. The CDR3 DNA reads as TGTGCCAGCAGCTTAAGCCAATCGAACACTGAAGCTTTCTTT.

The chain's CDR3 is CASTSGPGGSPLHF. The CDR3 DNA reads TGCGCCAGCACTAGTGGGCCGGGGGGTTCACCCCTCCACTTT. V is TRBV10-2 and J is TRBJ1-6; a possible D gene is TRBD1 (5 bases). The CDR3 runs 14 residues. The V gene's germline CDR1 is WSHSY and CDR2 SAAADI. With 7 bases removed from V and 9 bases from J, the gap between germline ends came to 16 bases.

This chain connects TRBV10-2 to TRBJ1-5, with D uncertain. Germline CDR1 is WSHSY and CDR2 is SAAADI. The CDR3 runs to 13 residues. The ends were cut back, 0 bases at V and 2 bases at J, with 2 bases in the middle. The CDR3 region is CASSESGNQPQHF. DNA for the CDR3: TGCGCCAGCAGTGAGTCCGGCAATCAGCCCCAGCATTTT.

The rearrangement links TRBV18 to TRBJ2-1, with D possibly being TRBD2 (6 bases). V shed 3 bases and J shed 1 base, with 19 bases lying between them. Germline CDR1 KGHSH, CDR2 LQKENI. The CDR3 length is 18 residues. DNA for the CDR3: TGTGCCAGCTCACCCCCTCCAGCAGGGCTAGCGTCCTACAATGAGCAGTTCTTC. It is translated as CASSPPPAGLASYNEQFF.

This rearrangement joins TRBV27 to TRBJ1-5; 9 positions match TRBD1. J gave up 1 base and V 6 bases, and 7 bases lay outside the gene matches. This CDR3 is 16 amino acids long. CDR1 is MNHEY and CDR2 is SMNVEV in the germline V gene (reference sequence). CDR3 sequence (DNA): TGTGCCAGCAGCTCTACAGGGGGCAGGAGCAATCAGCCCCAGCATTTT. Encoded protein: CASSSTGGRSNQPQHF.

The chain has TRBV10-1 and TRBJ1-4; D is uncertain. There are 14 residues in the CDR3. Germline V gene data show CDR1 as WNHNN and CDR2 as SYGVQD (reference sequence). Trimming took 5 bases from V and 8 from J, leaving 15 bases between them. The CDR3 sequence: CASSSGQDSEKLFF. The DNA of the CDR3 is TGCGCCAGCAGTTCGGGCCAGGACTCGGAAAAACTGTTTTTT.

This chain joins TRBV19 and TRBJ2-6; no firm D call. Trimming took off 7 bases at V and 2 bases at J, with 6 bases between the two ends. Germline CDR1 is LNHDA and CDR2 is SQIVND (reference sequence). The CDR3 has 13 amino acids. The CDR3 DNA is TGTGCCAGTAAAGGTACTGGGGCCAACGTCCTGACTTTC. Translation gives CASKGTGANVLTF.

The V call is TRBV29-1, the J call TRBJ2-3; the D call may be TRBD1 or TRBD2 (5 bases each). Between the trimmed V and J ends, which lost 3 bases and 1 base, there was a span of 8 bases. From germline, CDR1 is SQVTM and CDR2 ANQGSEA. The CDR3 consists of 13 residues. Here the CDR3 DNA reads TGCAGCGTTGAGGTGGGGGGCACAGATACGCAGTATTTT. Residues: CSVEVGGTDTQYF.

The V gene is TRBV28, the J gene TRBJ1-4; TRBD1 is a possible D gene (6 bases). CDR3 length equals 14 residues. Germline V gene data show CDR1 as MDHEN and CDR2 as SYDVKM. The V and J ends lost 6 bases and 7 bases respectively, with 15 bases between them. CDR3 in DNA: TGTGCCAGCAGGGATAACAAAGGGGGTGAAAAACTGTTTTTT. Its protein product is CASRDNKGGEKLFF. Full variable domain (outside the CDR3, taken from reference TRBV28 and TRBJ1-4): DVKVTQSSRYLVKRTGEKVFLECVQDMDHENMFWYRQDPGLGLRLIYFSYDVKMKEKGDIPEGYSVSREKKERFSLILESASTNQTSMYLCASRDNKGGEKLFFGSGTQLSVL.

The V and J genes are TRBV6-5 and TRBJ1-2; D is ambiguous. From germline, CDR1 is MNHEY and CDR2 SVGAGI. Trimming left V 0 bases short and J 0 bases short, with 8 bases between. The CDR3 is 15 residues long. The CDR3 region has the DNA TGTGCCAGCAGTTACTCGCTTGGTCCTAACTATGGCTACACCTTC. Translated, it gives CASSYSLGPNYGYTF.

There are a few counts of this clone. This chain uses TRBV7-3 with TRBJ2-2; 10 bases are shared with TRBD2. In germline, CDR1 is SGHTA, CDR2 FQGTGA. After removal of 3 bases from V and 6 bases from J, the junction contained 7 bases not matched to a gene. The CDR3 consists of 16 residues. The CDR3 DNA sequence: TGTGCCAGCAGCTTCTCCGAGCGGGGGGGAGCCGGGGAGCTGTTTTTT. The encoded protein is CASSFSERGGAGELFF.

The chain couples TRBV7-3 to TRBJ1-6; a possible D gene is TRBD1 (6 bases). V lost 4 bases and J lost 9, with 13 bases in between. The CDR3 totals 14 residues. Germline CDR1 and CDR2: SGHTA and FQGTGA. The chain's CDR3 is CASSSRGSTSPLHF. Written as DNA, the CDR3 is TGTGCCAGCAGCTCCAGGGGCTCGACTTCACCCCTCCACTTT.

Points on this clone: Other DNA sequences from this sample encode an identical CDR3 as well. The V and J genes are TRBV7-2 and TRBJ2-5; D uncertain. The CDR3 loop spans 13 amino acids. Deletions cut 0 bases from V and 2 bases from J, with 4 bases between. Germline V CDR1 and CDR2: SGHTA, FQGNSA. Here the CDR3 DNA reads TGTGCCAGCAGCTTAGCCAGACAAGAGACCCAGTACTTC. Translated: CASSLARQETQYF.

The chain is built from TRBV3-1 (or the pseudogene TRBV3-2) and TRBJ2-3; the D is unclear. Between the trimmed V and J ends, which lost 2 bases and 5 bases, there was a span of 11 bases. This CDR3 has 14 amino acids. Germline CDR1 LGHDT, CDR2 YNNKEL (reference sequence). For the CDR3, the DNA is TGTGCCAGCAGCCAACGCGGAAGGGTAGATACGCAGTATTTT. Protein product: CASSQRGRVDTQYF.

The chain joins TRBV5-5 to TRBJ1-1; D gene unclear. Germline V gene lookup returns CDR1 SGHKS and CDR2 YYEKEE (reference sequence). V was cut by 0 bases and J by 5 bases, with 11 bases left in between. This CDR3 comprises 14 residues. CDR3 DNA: TGTGCCAGCAGCTTGGCCTACGGGAGGACTGAAGCTTTCTTT. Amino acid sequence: CASSLAYGRTEAFF.

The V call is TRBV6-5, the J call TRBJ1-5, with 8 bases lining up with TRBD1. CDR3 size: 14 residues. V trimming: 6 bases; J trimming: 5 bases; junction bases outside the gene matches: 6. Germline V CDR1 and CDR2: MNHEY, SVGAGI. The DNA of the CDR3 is TGTGCCAGCAGCTGGACAGGGAGAGATCAGCCCCAGCATTTT. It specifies CASSWTGRDQPQHF.

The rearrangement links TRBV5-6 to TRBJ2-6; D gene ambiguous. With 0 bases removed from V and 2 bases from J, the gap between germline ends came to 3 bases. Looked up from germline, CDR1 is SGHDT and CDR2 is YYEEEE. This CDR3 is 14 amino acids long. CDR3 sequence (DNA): TGTGCCAGCAGCTTGGGGGCTGGGGCCAACGTCCTGACTTTC. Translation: CASSLGAGANVLTF.

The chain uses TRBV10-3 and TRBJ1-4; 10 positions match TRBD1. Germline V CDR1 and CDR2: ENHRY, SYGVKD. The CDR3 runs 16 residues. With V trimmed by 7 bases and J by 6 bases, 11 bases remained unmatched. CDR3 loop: CAITLDRGRFYEKLFF. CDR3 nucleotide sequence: TGTGCCATCACCCTCGACAGGGGGCGATTCTATGAAAAACTGTTTTTT.

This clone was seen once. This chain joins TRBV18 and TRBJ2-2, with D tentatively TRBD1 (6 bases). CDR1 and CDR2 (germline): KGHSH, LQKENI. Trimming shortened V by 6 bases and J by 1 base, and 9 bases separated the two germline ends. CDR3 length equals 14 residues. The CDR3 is CASSPTGNTGELFF. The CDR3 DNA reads TGTGCCAGCTCCCCGACAGGGAACACCGGGGAGCTGTTTTTT.

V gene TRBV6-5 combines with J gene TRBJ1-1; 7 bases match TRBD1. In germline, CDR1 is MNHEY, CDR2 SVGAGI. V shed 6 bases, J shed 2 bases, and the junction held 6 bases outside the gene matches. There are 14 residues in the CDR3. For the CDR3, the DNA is TGTGCCAGCAGAAAAACAGGGGCAAACACTGAAGCTTTCTTT. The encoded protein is CASRKTGANTEAFF.

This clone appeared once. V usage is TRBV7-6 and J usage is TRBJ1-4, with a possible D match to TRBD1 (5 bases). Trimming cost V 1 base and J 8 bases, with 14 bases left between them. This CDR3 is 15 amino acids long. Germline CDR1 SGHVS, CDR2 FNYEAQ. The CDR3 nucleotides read TGTGCCAGCAGCTTAGGGTGGGGGGGAGTCGAAAAACTGTTTTTT. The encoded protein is CASSLGWGGVEKLFF. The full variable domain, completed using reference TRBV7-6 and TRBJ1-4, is GAGVSQSPRYKVTKRGQDVALRCDPISGHVSLYWYRQALGQGPEFLTYFNYEAQQDKSGLPNDRFSAERPEGSISTLTIQRTEQRDSAMYRCASSLGWGGVEKLFFGSGTQLSVL.